These 32 T cell receptor beta chains were all obtained from the same sample, sequenced in a study of beta chain features in type 1 diabetes. General study findings and limits: In all four CD4+ subsets, TCRB CDR3 length was significantly, moderately reduced in type 1 diabetes.

Antigens of these TCRs are unknown. Investigators reverse transcribed all isolated RNA, so they sequenced expressed TCRB transcripts. Produced via immunoSEQ multiplex PCR; TCRdb's table is partial and in-frame only. The table records some 250,000 clones, approximately 14% of them present only once. The sequenced sample was naive CD4+ T cells from blood. These TCRs come from a man younger than 40 with type 1 diabetes.

Only a few counts were recorded for this clone. The V call is TRBV5-1, the J call TRBJ2-4; maybe TRBD2 (5 bases). V was shortened by 4 bases and J by 5 bases, with 13 bases between the two germline ends. The germline V gene encodes CDR1 SGHRS and CDR2 YFSETQ. The CDR3 extends over 14 amino acids. The CDR3 is CASSDGGPQNIQYF. The CDR3 nucleotides read TGCGCCAGCAGCGACGGAGGACCTCAAAACATTCAGTACTTC.

The gene calls are TRBV5-1 and TRBJ1-1, with D possibly TRBD1 on 5 matching bases. The CDR3 totals 16 residues. Germline CDR1 reads SGHRS; CDR2 reads YFSETQ. V lost 0 bases, J lost 0 bases, and 12 bases lay in between. The CDR3 sequence is CASSLGAGALNTEAFF. The CDR3, as DNA: TGCGCCAGCAGCTTGGGGGCTGGGGCGCTGAACACTGAAGCTTTCTTT.

This chain connects TRBV10-2 to TRBJ1-1; the D gene is possibly TRBD1 (5 bases). There are 13 residues in the CDR3. Germline CDR1 reads WSHSY; CDR2 reads SAAADI. The V end was cut by 4 bases, the J end by 1 base, with 7 bases between. CDR3 residues: CASSAGQNTEAFF. CDR3 coding DNA: TGCGCCAGCAGTGCCGGACAGAACACTGAAGCTTTCTTT.

The sample holds a few counts of this clone. The chain joins TRBV5-4 to TRBJ2-6; 11 bases map to TRBD1. Trimming took 4 bases from V and 0 from J; bases not matched to a gene: 6. The CDR3 runs to 18 residues. Germline V gene lookup returns CDR1 SGHNT and CDR2 YYREEE (reference sequence). This chain's CDR3 is CASSASGTGGSGANVLTF. CDR3 nucleotide sequence: TGTGCCAGCAGCGCGTCCGGGACAGGGGGCTCTGGGGCCAACGTCCTGACTTTC.

The CDR3 coding sequence is TGTGCCAGCAGCGTGGCAGGGGGCTCAGCCTCTGGGGCCAACGTCCTGACTTTC. This encodes CASSVAGGSASGANVLTF. V is TRBV9 and J is TRBJ2-6; TRBD1 agrees at 8 bases. V was clipped by 2 bases and J by 0 bases; unmatched bases: 7. CDR3 size: 18 residues. The germline V gene encodes CDR1 SGDLS and CDR2 YYNGEE.

This clone has just a few counts. Since the CDR3 does not end with the conserved phenylalanine or tryptophan, this likely comes from a read error. The DNA is omitted, as the CDR3 cannot be located on it reliably, and the CDR3 follows TCRdb's listing. The chain joins TRBV7-6 to TRBJ2-7; the table's D call, TRBD2, was not checked against the DNA. From germline, CDR1 is SGHVS and CDR2 FNYEAQ. The CDR3 is 11 amino acids long, termini counted. The CDR3 here is CASSLGGGEVS.

Of note for this clone: Sequence at one end of the junction differs from germline and may be a read error. The chain is built from TRBV15 and TRBJ1-2, with no clear D. The CDR3 runs 11 residues. Looked up from germline, CDR1 is LNHNV and CDR2 is YYDKDF (reference sequence). CDR3 in amino acids: CATSRDGWRVF. In nucleotides, the CDR3 is TGTGCCACCAGCAGAGATGGCTGGCGGGTCTTC.

Only a few counts were recorded for this clone. Germline and junction disagree at one end, which may indicate a read error. The chain is built from TRBV11-3 and TRBJ2-3, with 9 bases that match TRBD1. CDR1 and CDR2 (germline): SGHNT, YENEEA. The CDR3 is 16 amino acids. CDR3 nucleotides: TGTGCCAGCAGCCCGGGGGACAGGGTCTCTACAGATACACAGTATTTT. Residues: CASSPGDRVSTDTQYF.

This clone was recorded a few times. The chain combines TRBV9 with TRBJ1-6, with 7 bases lining up with TRBD1. The ends lost 3 bases at V and 3 bases at J; junction bases unmatched: 6. Per the germline V gene, CDR1 is SGDLS and CDR2 is YYNGEE. The CDR3 is 16 residues long. In DNA, the CDR3 is TGTGCCAGCAGCGAGGGGGCTCAGGGCTATAATTCACCCCTCCACTTT. This codes for CASSEGAQGYNSPLHF.

There are a few counts of this clone. The gene calls are TRBV29-1 and TRBJ2-5; 8 bases align to TRBD1. The J segment lost 1 base and the V segment lost 6 bases, leaving 7 bases of the junction unmatched. The CDR3 totals 14 residues. Per the germline V gene, CDR1 is SQVTM and CDR2 is ANQGSEA. This CDR3 is CSVRWTGRQETQYF. In nucleotides, the CDR3 is TGCAGCGTCCGTTGGACAGGGCGCCAAGAGACCCAGTACTTC. The whole variable domain, remainder taken from reference TRBV29-1 and TRBJ2-5, is SAVISQKPSRDICQRGTSLTIQCQVDSQVTMMFWYRQQPGQSLTLIATANQGSEATYESGFVIDKFPISRPNLTFSTLTVSNMSPEDSSIYLCSVRWTGRQETQYFGPGTRLLVL.

This rearrangement joins TRBV5-1 to TRBJ1-4, with D perhaps TRBD1 (5 bases). CDR3 length: 13 amino acids. Germline CDR1 and CDR2: SGHRS and YFSETQ. V dropped 2 bases and J dropped 4 bases, with 6 bases sitting between them. The CDR3, as DNA: TGCGCCAGCAGCTTCCAGGGTAATGAAAAACTGTTTTTT. This gives the protein CASSFQGNEKLFF.

The chain combines TRBV6-5 with TRBJ2-2, with unresolved D. Looked up from germline, CDR1 is MNHEY and CDR2 is SVGAGI. This CDR3 has 13 residues. V was shortened by 10 bases and J by 0 bases, with 9 bases between the two germline ends. This CDR3 is CATLATNTGELFF. CDR3 coding DNA: TGTGCCACCCTGGCCACGAACACCGGGGAGCTGTTTTTT.

This clone was recorded a few times. CDR3 amino acids: CASSYGQATNEKLFF. In nucleotides, the CDR3 is TGTGCCAGCAGCTACGGACAGGCAACTAATGAAAAACTGTTTTTT. The rearrangement links TRBV11-2 to TRBJ1-4; TRBD1 agrees at 7 bases. Germline CDR1 SGHAT, CDR2 FQNNGV. The CDR3 has 15 amino acids. V dropped 4 bases and J dropped 0; count of bases not matched to a gene: 2.

This clone was picked up a small number of times. This chain links TRBV4-2 with TRBJ2-1; TRBD2 matches at 7 bases. Germline-derived CDR1 and CDR2 are LGHNA and YNFKEQ. The CDR3 has 19 residues. Trimming cost V 1 base and J 4 bases; bases outside gene matches: 16. The DNA for the CDR3 is TGTGCCAGCAGCCAAGTCTCATCGGCGGGAGTTACCTCATACAATGAGCAGTTCTTC. Encoded protein: CASSQVSSAGVTSYNEQFF.

The V gene is TRBV10-3, the J gene TRBJ2-2, with D tentatively TRBD1 (5 bases). The CDR3 extends over 14 amino acids. Per germline, CDR1 ENHRY and CDR2 SYGVKD. Trimming pared 9 bases from V and 0 bases from J, leaving 11 bases between. CDR3 DNA sequence: TGTGCCATTACCCTGACAGCGAACACCGGGGAGCTGTTTTTT. The encoded protein is CAITLTANTGELFF.

The chain carries TRBV5-1 and TRBJ2-7, with 8 bases that match TRBD2. Germline lookup yields CDR1 SGHRS and CDR2 YFSETQ. CDR3 length equals 15 residues. Trimming at V came to 4 bases and at J to 7 bases, leaving 13 bases not matched to a gene. The DNA of the CDR3 is TGCGCCAGCAGCCAGCCGGGACTAGATCTTTCAGAGCAGTACTTC. This sequence encodes CASSQPGLDLSEQYF.

Only a few counts were recorded for this clone. CDR3 DNA: TGTGCCAGTAGTAGGGACAGGGAGAACACCGGGGAGCTGTTTTTT. Translated, it gives CASSRDRENTGELFF. The chain carries TRBV19 and TRBJ2-2; 9 positions agree with TRBD1. This CDR3 comprises 15 residues. CDR1 is LNHDA and CDR2 is SQIVND in the germline V gene (reference sequence). The ends lost 4 bases at V and 1 base at J; junction bases unmatched: 1.

V and J are TRBV27 and TRBJ2-1, with TRBD2 as a possible D gene (6 bases). Germline-derived CDR1 and CDR2 are MNHEY and SMNVEV (reference sequence). The CDR3 loop spans 15 amino acids. V was cut by 7 bases and J by 9 bases, with 22 bases left in between. CDR3 nucleotide sequence: TGTGCCAGCACGAGCCGGGACTCCCAAGTAGGTGAGCAGTTCTTC. Its protein is CASTSRDSQVGEQFF.

Only a few counts were recorded for this clone. V and J are TRBV7-2 and TRBJ2-7; TRBD2 matches 8 bases. V lost 3 bases to trimming and J lost 7 bases; unmatched junction nucleotides: 8. Germline loops: CDR1 SGHTA, CDR2 FQGNSA. The CDR3 length is 14 residues. The CDR3 DNA follows: TGTGCCAGCAGCTTTCGGGGGGGGGCCCGGGAGCAGTACTTC. It specifies CASSFRGGAREQYF.

This clone turned up a few times. The rearrangement joins TRBV9 to TRBJ2-5, with D tentatively TRBD2 (5 bases). Trimming took off 0 bases at V and 5 bases at J, with 11 bases between the two ends. The CDR3 length is 14 residues. Per the germline V gene, CDR1 is SGDLS and CDR2 is YYNGEE. Here the CDR3 reads CASSVEGARETQYF. CDR3 in DNA: TGTGCCAGCAGCGTAGAGGGAGCCCGGGAGACCCAGTACTTC.

This clone was seen more than once but under ten times. V is TRBV7-9 and J is TRBJ2-2; D is perhaps TRBD1 (6 bases). The CDR3 length is 15 residues. Germline V CDR1 and CDR2: SEHNR, FQNEAQ (reference sequence). Trimming removed 5 bases at V and 2 bases at J, with 12 bases between. In DNA form, the CDR3 reads TGTGCCAGCAGCAATCGACAGGTTAACACCGGGGAGCTGTTTTTT. It translates to CASSNRQVNTGELFF.

This clone was found a few times. The rearrangement joins TRBV19 to TRBJ1-2, with a tentative D call TRBD1 (6 bases). The V and J ends lost 5 bases and 4 bases respectively, with 8 bases between them. The CDR3 is made up of 12 amino acids. CDR1 and CDR2 from the germline V gene are LNHDA and SQIVND (reference sequence). The DNA of the CDR3 is TGTGCCAGTAGTTCAGGGGTCTATGGCTACACCTTC. Amino acids: CASSSGVYGYTF.

The rearrangement links TRBV9 to TRBJ2-3, with D unclear. V gave up 0 bases and J gave up 5 bases, with 7 bases separating them. CDR3 length: 13 amino acids. In germline, CDR1 is SGDLS, CDR2 YYNGEE. CDR3 DNA sequence: TGTGCCAGCAGCGTAGTGGTCGGAGATACGCAGTATTTT. Translating it yields CASSVVVGDTQYF.

The V call is TRBV6-5, the J call TRBJ1-2, with D uncertain. Trimming stripped 2 bases from V and 2 bases from J, with 12 bases between. The CDR3 covers 15 residues. Germline V gene data show CDR1 as MNHEY and CDR2 as SVGAGI. In DNA form, the CDR3 reads TGTGCCAGCAGTTACGGGTCAGGAACCAACTATGGCTACACCTTC. Protein: CASSYGSGTNYGYTF.

The chain has TRBV5-1 and TRBJ1-1; no firm D call. Germline lookup yields CDR1 SGHRS and CDR2 YFSETQ. This CDR3 is built from 13 residues. Trimming removed 0 bases at V and 5 bases at J, with 8 bases between. The CDR3 DNA reads TGCGCCAGCAGCTTGGTAAGCGGGACTGAAGCTTTCTTT. Its protein is CASSLVSGTEAFF.

This clone was recorded a few times. The V gene is TRBV5-5, the J gene TRBJ1-2; 8 bases are a match to TRBD1. CDR3 length equals 13 residues. Germline V gene data show CDR1 as SGHKS and CDR2 as YYEKEE (reference sequence). The ends lost 4 bases at V and 5 bases at J; junction bases unmatched: 4. Here the CDR3 DNA reads TGTGCCAGCAGCCAGGGACAGGATTATGGCTACACCTTC. Its protein is CASSQGQDYGYTF.

This chain links TRBV4-1 with TRBJ1-1, with TRBD1 identical over 8 bases. The CDR3 is 20 residues long. V lost 4 bases, J lost 0 bases, and 19 bases stayed unmatched. In germline, CDR1 is MGHRA, CDR2 YSYEKL. CDR3: CASSLRPRQGRGGMNTEAFF. The CDR3 bases are TGCGCCAGCAGCCTTAGACCTCGACAGGGGAGAGGCGGGATGAACACTGAAGCTTTCTTT.

The V and J genes are TRBV27 and TRBJ1-1; the match to TRBD1 covers 9 bases. Germline values: CDR1 MNHEY, CDR2 SMNVEV (reference sequence). The CDR3 totals 16 residues. V shed 3 bases and J 5 bases; nucleotides not matched to a gene: 10. DNA for the CDR3: TGTGCCAGCAGTTTCACACTGGCGGACAGGGGAACTGAAGCTTTCTTT. Its protein is CASSFTLADRGTEAFF.

This clone was recorded a few times. The rearrangement joins TRBV18 to TRBJ1-1; possible D gene TRBD1, 6 bases. CDR1 is KGHSH and CDR2 is LQKENI in the germline V gene. Trimming pared 2 bases from V and 5 bases from J, leaving 12 bases between. The CDR3 has 14 residues. CDR3 sequence (DNA): TGTGCCAGCTCACCAATTAACAGGGATACTGAAGCTTTCTTT. It codes for CASSPINRDTEAFF.

This clone was seen a handful of times. This chain uses TRBV7-2 with TRBJ2-7; the match to TRBD1 covers 9 bases. In germline, CDR1 is SGHTA, CDR2 FQGNSA. CDR3 length equals 15 residues. With V trimmed by 1 base and J by 6 bases, 7 bases remained unmatched. This CDR3 reads CASSLVPGTGSEQYF. Written as DNA, the CDR3 is TGTGCCAGCAGCTTAGTTCCCGGGACAGGGAGCGAGCAGTACTTC.

This clone was seen more than once but under ten times. This chain joins TRBV29-1 and TRBJ2-5; maybe TRBD1 (6 bases). The germline CDR1 and CDR2 sequences are SQVTM and ANQGSEA. V lost 1 base, J lost 5 bases, and 11 bases lay in between. The CDR3 is 13 residues long. CDR3 nucleotide sequence: TGCAGCGTTGAAGGCCAGGGGAGCGAGACCCAGTACTTC. It is translated as CSVEGQGSETQYF.

This clone was observed a few times. V usage is TRBV9 and J usage is TRBJ2-7, with 12 bases matching TRBD2. CDR3 length equals 15 residues. The germline gives CDR1 SGDLS, CDR2 YYNGEE. Germline trimming cut 3 bases from V and 3 bases from J; bases unmatched to any gene: 4. CDR3 bases: TGTGCCAGCAGCGCCGGACTAGCGGGGAACTACGAGCAGTACTTC. Translated, it gives CASSAGLAGNYEQYF.